These 21 T cell receptor beta chains came from one sample sequenced in a study of identical twins. MiXCR, run by TCRdb on the 5' RACE reads, gives a single entry per CDR3 protein. Here the sample spans hundreds of thousands of distinct CDR3 sequences, 8% to 9.5% being singletons. This sample was also put to use in a study of yellow fever vaccine responses in identical twins.

The material sequenced was CD8+ T cells sorted from blood. The receptors were gathered from a woman between 18 and 30 years old in good health.

V is TRBV6-4 and J is TRBJ2-1; D possibly corresponds to TRBD1 (5 bases). V lost 2 bases, J lost 4 bases, and 12 bases lay in between. The CDR3 is 15 amino acids. The germline V gene has CDR1 MRHNA and CDR2 SNTAGT. The CDR3, as DNA: TGTGCCAGCAGTGACCGTACAGGAGCGTACAATGAGCAGTTCTTC. Its translation: CASSDRTGAYNEQFF.

A few counts support this clonotype. The chain couples TRBV24-1 to TRBJ2-1; D not resolved. Looked up from germline, CDR1 is KGHDR and CDR2 is SFDVKD. The germline V and J ends were trimmed by 12 bases and 9 bases, with 20 bases remaining between them. The CDR3 loop spans 13 amino acids. The CDR3 sequence is CAVETRRAGEQFF. CDR3 nucleotides: TGTGCCGTGGAAACTCGTAGGGCTGGTGAGCAGTTCTTC.

This clonotype has a count of ten or more. The genes are TRBV29-1 and TRBJ2-5, with TRBD2 matching 7 bases. The CDR3 runs to 16 residues. V shed 2 bases and J 0 bases; nucleotides not matched to a gene: 9. Germline V gene data show CDR1 as SQVTM and CDR2 as ANQGSEA. CDR3 sequence (DNA): TGCAGCGTTGAACTAGCGGCTAGCTCGTACCAAGAGACCCAGTACTTC. It translates to CSVELAASSYQETQYF.

The V and J genes are TRBV4-1 and TRBJ2-2; D uncertain. The CDR3 totals 17 residues. CDR1 is MGHRA, CDR2 YSYEKL, per germline. V lost 0 bases, J lost 0 bases, and 11 bases lay in between. In DNA, the CDR3 is TGCGCCAGCAGCCAAGATTCCGCCAACACGAACACCGGGGAGCTGTTTTTT. Translated: CASSQDSANTNTGELFF.

The table lists this clonotype with a few counts. The CDR3 sequence is CASSYLAGAGETQYF. The CDR3 bases are TGTGCCAGCAGTTACTTAGCGGGAGCGGGAGAGACCCAGTACTTC. The chain links TRBV6-2 or TRBV6-3 to TRBJ2-5, with 9 bases matching TRBD2. This CDR3 comprises 15 residues. With 1 base clipped from V and 4 bases from J, the junction kept 4 bases outside the gene matches. Germline V gene sequence: CDR1 MNHEY, CDR2 SVGEGT.

The chain combines TRBV7-9 with TRBJ2-5, with D possibly being TRBD2 (5 bases). The CDR3 has 13 amino acids. CDR1 is SEHNR, CDR2 FQNEAQ, per germline (reference sequence). V was pared by 6 bases and J by 5 bases, with 13 bases between. CDR3 loop: CASRGSGDETQYF. CDR3 bases: TGTGCCAGCAGAGGCTCCGGGGATGAGACCCAGTACTTC. Variable domain in full (rest from reference TRBV7-9 and TRBJ2-5): DTGVSQNPRHKITKRGQNVTFRCDPISEHNRLYWYRQTLGQGPEFLTYFQNEAQLEKSRLLSDRFSAERPKGSFSTLEIQRTEQGDSAMYLCASRGSGDETQYFGPGTRLLVL.

The V and J genes are TRBV3-1 and TRBJ2-3; a possible D gene is TRBD2 (7 bases). CDR1 is LGHDT and CDR2 is YNNKEL in the germline V gene (reference sequence). CDR3 size: 13 residues. V was trimmed by 0 bases and J by 12 bases, leaving 13 bases between them. The CDR3 nucleotides read TGTGCCAGCAGCCAAGATGGAGGGGGGGCACAGTATTTT. Its translation: CASSQDGGGAQYF.

This chain joins TRBV12-3 or TRBV12-4 and TRBJ2-7; D ambiguous. Deletions cut 5 bases from V and 4 bases from J, with 9 bases between. The CDR3 is made up of 12 amino acids. The CDR3 DNA reads TGTGCCAGCAGTCCCCAGAGATACGAGCAGTACTTC. This codes for CASSPQRYEQYF.

Ten or more counts support this clonotype. A read error may account for a junction end that differs from germline. The chain employs TRBV28 and TRBJ2-3, with 10 bases fitting TRBD2. Germline lookup yields CDR1 MDHEN and CDR2 SYDVKM. The CDR3 sequence is 15 residues long. In DNA, the CDR3 is TGTGCCAGCATTTTAGGGACTAGCGTTACGGATACGCAGTATTTT. Translating gives CASILGTSVTDTQYF.

This clonotype was observed at least ten times. The chain combines TRBV15 with TRBJ2-7, with a weak D call TRBD1 (6 bases). There are 14 residues in the CDR3. The V end was cut by 4 bases, the J end by 3 bases, with 13 bases between. Per germline, CDR1 LNHNV and CDR2 YYDKDF (reference sequence). The DNA of the CDR3 is TGTGCCACCAGCATTGAGGACAGAGACTACGAGCAGTACTTC. It specifies CATSIEDRDYEQYF.

V gene TRBV12-3 or TRBV12-4 combines with J gene TRBJ1-1; D gene unclear. This CDR3 has 13 amino acids. Trimming removed 5 bases from V and 4 bases from J, with 11 bases in between. DNA for the CDR3: TGTGCCAGCAGTGAACCTTTGGGCACTGAAGCTTTCTTT. This gives the protein CASSEPLGTEAFF.

This clonotype was seen only a few times. The chain combines TRBV7-9 with TRBJ2-7; D possibly corresponds to TRBD2 (5 bases). The CDR3 spans 12 residues. Germline CDR1 and CDR2: SEHNR and FQNEAQ (reference sequence). Trimming left V 5 bases short and J 3 bases short, with 8 bases between. The CDR3 protein is CASSHGDYEQYF. The CDR3 DNA is TGTGCCAGCAGCCACGGGGACTACGAGCAGTACTTC.

This clonotype was counted ten times or more. The chain employs TRBV29-1 and TRBJ2-7; no firm D call. CDR1 and CDR2 from the germline V gene are SQVTM and ANQGSEA. There are 14 residues in the CDR3. Trimming left V 7 bases short and J 1 base short, with 17 bases between. CDR3 sequence (DNA): TGCAGCGCGACCGGGCCACAGAAGTCCTACGAGCAGTACTTC. It is translated as CSATGPQKSYEQYF.

This clonotype was detected a few times. The rearrangement joins TRBV11-2 to TRBJ2-1; possible D gene TRBD2, 5 bases. Germline CDR1 is SGHAT and CDR2 is FQNNGV. The CDR3 has 13 amino acids. The V and J ends lost 7 bases and 6 bases respectively, with 13 bases between them. CDR3 amino acids: CASNGLSPNEQFF. CDR3 bases: TGTGCCAGCAATGGACTCTCCCCCAATGAGCAGTTCTTC.

This clonotype was counted between two and nine times. The chain links TRBV7-9 to TRBJ2-1; D is perhaps TRBD1 (6 bases). Trimming stripped 5 bases from V and 6 bases from J, with 23 bases between. The germline V gene encodes CDR1 SEHNR and CDR2 FQNEAQ (reference sequence). The CDR3 totals 17 residues. CDR3 nucleotide sequence: TGTGCCAGCAGCACACGTGGTTGGGCAGGGGCGGGCAATGAGCAGTTCTTC. Its protein is CASSTRGWAGAGNEQFF.

The chain recombines TRBV4-1 with TRBJ2-7; D tentatively fits TRBD1 or TRBD2 (5 bases each). V was clipped by 3 bases and J by 4 bases, with 16 bases between them. The CDR3 runs to 15 residues. Germline loops: CDR1 MGHRA, CDR2 YSYEKL. CDR3 bases: TGCGCCAGCAGCCATACCGGGGACGGCACGTACGAGCAGTACTTC. This gives the protein CASSHTGDGTYEQYF.

This clonotype occurred a few times. The V call is TRBV4-2, the J call TRBJ1-5, with 7 nucleotides matching TRBD1. The germline gives CDR1 LGHNA, CDR2 YNFKEQ. The length of the CDR3 is 15 residues. The V gene end was trimmed by 6 bases and the J gene end by 1 base; junction bases not matched to a gene: 6. The CDR3 is CASRIDRASNQPQHF. DNA for the CDR3: TGTGCCAGCAGAATCGACAGGGCAAGCAATCAGCCCCAGCATTTT.

In its sample, this clonotype was seen many times. This chain links TRBV7-9 with TRBJ1-4; D might be TRBD1 (5 bases). Trimming removed 4 bases at V and 2 bases at J, with 8 bases between. The CDR3 consists of 14 residues. Germline CDR1 is SEHNR and CDR2 is FQNEAQ (reference sequence). The CDR3 protein is CASSSGPTNEKLFF. The CDR3 bases are TGTGCCAGCAGCTCGGGACCGACTAATGAAAAACTGTTTTTT.

This clonotype came up many times. The chain has TRBV4-3 and TRBJ2-2; 7 bases match TRBD2. Losses at the gene ends were 1 base for V and 3 bases for J; bases not matched to a gene: 5. The CDR3 extends over 16 amino acids. Germline CDR1 reads LGHNA; CDR2 reads YSLEER. DNA for the CDR3: TGCGCCAGCAGCCAAGTCTGGCGGGAGTACACCGGGGAGCTGTTTTTT. It yields the protein CASSQVWREYTGELFF.

The chain is built from TRBV11-2 and TRBJ2-7; the D call may be TRBD1 or TRBD2 (5 bases each). V was trimmed by 1 base and J by 3 bases, leaving 10 bases between them. CDR1 and CDR2 (germline): SGHAT, FQNNGV. The CDR3 covers 14 residues. CDR3 nucleotide sequence: TGTGCCAGCAGCTTAGGTCGGGGCCGCTACGAGCAGTACTTC. It yields the protein CASSLGRGRYEQYF.

This clonotype has just a few counts. The chain couples TRBV20-1 to TRBJ2-1; no reliable D call. The CDR3 loop spans 12 amino acids. V lost 0 bases, J lost 10 bases, and 10 bases lay in between. The V gene's germline CDR1 is DFQATT and CDR2 SNEGSKA (reference sequence). The CDR3 coding sequence is TGCAGTGCTAGAGATGAACTTATAGAGCAGTTCTTC. Protein: CSARDELIEQFF.